A selection of T cell receptor beta chains follows, all from one sample in a study of shared clonotypes between healthy human individuals. Sequencing was performed with immunoSEQ multiplex PCR; in TCRdb, only in-frame clones are kept and a portion is missing. The sample consists of about 820,000 clones, about 92% of them appearing once. Sequencing was performed on naive CD8+ T cells sorted from blood. Receptor source: a man aged 30 to 39 in good health. Each CDR3 is given with its conserved first and last residue. The D gene is left open where the match is weak. Not every row has a clone size; where given, it reads once, few, many or a size class.

CDR3 protein	CDR3 DNA	V gene	J gene	clone size	D gene
CASSRDRGSEQFF	TGTGCCAGCAGCCGGGACAGGGGAAGTGAGCAGTTCTTC	TRBV27	TRBJ2-1	NA	TRBD1
CASSKASRNQPQHF	TGTGCCAGCAGCAAAGCTTCGCGGAATCAGCCCCAGCATTTT	TRBV21-1	TRBJ1-5	NA	NA
CASSEALGLAHYEQYF	TGTGCCAGCAGTGAAGCCCTGGGACTCGCCCACTACGAGCAGTACTTC	TRBV2	TRBJ2-7	NA	NA
CSARLNTEAFF	TGCAGTGCTCGACTTAACACTGAAGCTTTCTTT	TRBV20-1	TRBJ1-1	few	NA
CATRQGRGQPQHF	TGTGCCACCCGACAGGGGCGGGGGCAGCCCCAGCATTTT	TRBV28	TRBJ1-5	many	TRBD1
CASSSLQGRYEQYF	TGTGCCAGCAGCTCCTTACAGGGCAGATACGAGCAGTACTTC	TRBV5-5	TRBJ2-7	NA	NA
CASSFPRSGAFYEQFF	TGTGCCAGCAGCTTCCCACGCAGCGGGGCCTTTTATGAGCAGTTCTTC	TRBV7-9	TRBJ2-1	NA	TRBD2
CASSQFDPTPDGTQYF	TGCGCCAGCAGCCAATTCGACCCGACCCCAGACGGGACCCAGTACTTC	TRBV4-1	TRBJ2-5	NA	NA
CASSQGAGGPFEQFF	TGTGCCAGCAGCCAAGGAGCGGGAGGGCCGTTTGAGCAGTTCTTC	TRBV4-2	TRBJ2-1	NA	TRBD2
CASKPLGGNQPQHF	TGTGCCAGCAAGCCTCTAGGGGGGAATCAGCCCCAGCATTTT	TRBV27	TRBJ1-5	NA	NA
CASSVANEQFF	TGTGCCAGCAGCGTAGCCAATGAGCAGTTCTTC	TRBV9	TRBJ2-1	NA	NA
CASSGNVGVGYNEQFF	TGCGCCAGCAGCGGTAACGTTGGGGTGGGATACAATGAGCAGTTCTTC	TRBV4-1	TRBJ2-1	NA	NA
CASSLGTFGSTEAFF	TGTGCCAGCAGTCTCGGGACCTTCGGGAGCACTGAAGCTTTCTTT	TRBV27	TRBJ1-1	NA	NA
CASSFSGMLWEQYF	TGTGCCAGCAGCTTCAGCGGGATGCTCTGGGAGCAGTACTTC	TRBV5-4	TRBJ2-7	NA	TRBD2
CASSWFGGEAYEQFF	TGTGCCAGTAGTTGGTTTGGGGGAGAAGCGTATGAGCAGTTCTTC	TRBV19	TRBJ2-1	NA	NA
CASSRLTIYEQYF	TGTGCCAGCAGTAGGCTGACTATCTACGAGCAGTACTTC	TRBV28	TRBJ2-7	NA	NA
CASSPEIWWNQETQYF	TGTGCCAGCTCACCGGAAATTTGGTGGAACCAAGAGACCCAGTACTTC	TRBV18	TRBJ2-5	NA	NA
CASSLIPGQGLLGYEQYF	TGTGCCAGCAGTCTTATTCCGGGACAGGGCCTCCTAGGCTACGAGCAGTACTTC	TRBV7-9	TRBJ2-7	once	TRBD1
CASSSDRVQETQYF	TGTGCCAGCAGCTCCGACAGGGTCCAAGAGACCCAGTACTTC	TRBV11-2	TRBJ2-5	NA	TRBD1
CASSLLGYPTDTQYF	TGTGCCAGCAGCTTGCTGGGCTATCCCACAGATACGCAGTATTTT	TRBV7-9	TRBJ2-3	NA	NA
CASSLYSGRGSDEQFF	TGTGCCAGCAGCCTATATAGCGGGAGGGGTAGCGATGAGCAGTTCTTC	TRBV7-8	TRBJ2-1	NA	TRBD2
CASSVVPSGGSSEYTEAFF	TGTGCCAGCAGCGTAGTCCCCTCGGGGGGTTCGAGTGAATACACTGAAGCTTTCTTT	TRBV9	TRBJ1-1	NA	NA
CASSKAGVDTQYF	TGTGCCAGCAGCAAAGCGGGAGTGGATACGCAGTATTTT	TRBV21-1	TRBJ2-3	NA	NA
CASSLAGSGGSYEQYF	TGTGCCAGCAGCTTGGCCGGTTCAGGTGGAAGCTACGAGCAGTACTTC	TRBV5-6	TRBJ2-7	NA	NA
CASSATPGWNEKLFF	TGTGCCAGCAGCGCAACTCCAGGGTGGAATGAAAAACTGTTTTTT	TRBV2	TRBJ1-4	NA	NA
CASSPRLAANEQYF	TGTGCCAGCAGTCCGCGACTAGCTGCCAACGAGCAGTACTTC	TRBV6-5	TRBJ2-7	NA	TRBD2
CASSLEQGTYEQYF	TGTGCCAGCAGCTTGGAACAGGGCACCTACGAGCAGTACTTC	TRBV5-8	TRBJ2-7	NA	NA
CSVVDANEQYF	TGCAGCGTCGTGGACGCGAACGAGCAGTACTTC	TRBV29-1	TRBJ2-7	NA	NA
CASSVGGRVGTDTQYF	TGTGCCAGCAGCGTAGGCGGACGGGTGGGAACAGATACGCAGTATTTT	TRBV9	TRBJ2-3	NA	NA
CASSPDGRELFF	TGTGCCAGCAGCCCCGACGGCCGGGAGCTGTTTTTT	TRBV11-3	TRBJ2-2	NA	NA
CASSLGLAGMSYNEQFF	TGTGCCAGCAGCCTAGGACTAGCGGGAATGTCCTACAATGAGCAGTTCTTC	TRBV7-9	TRBJ2-1	NA	TRBD2
CASSEIVGTRSNEQFF	TGCGCCAGCAGTGAAATAGTAGGGACTAGAAGTAATGAGCAGTTCTTC	TRBV10-1	TRBJ2-1	NA	TRBD2
CASRYRDRPYNEQFF	TGTGCCAGCAGATACCGGGACCGTCCCTACAATGAGCAGTTCTTC	TRBV5-4	TRBJ2-1	NA	NA
CASSLGIGTDYFALF	TGTGCCAGCAGTTTAGGGATTGGGACAGACTATTTTGCCCTCTTC	TRBV28	TRBJ1-2	NA	TRBD1
CASSSLYEQFF	TGTGCCAGCAGCTCCTTGTATGAGCAGTTCTTC	TRBV11-2	TRBJ2-1	NA	NA
CASSHPHGGSYEQYF	TGTGCCAGCAGCCATCCCCATGGGGGGTCCTACGAGCAGTACTTC	TRBV28	TRBJ2-7	NA	NA
CASSLRGSGNEQFF	TGTGCCAGCAGCCTCCGTGGGTCAGGGAATGAGCAGTTCTTC	TRBV13	TRBJ2-1	NA	NA
CATSRDRVEKLFF	TGTGCCACCAGCAGAGACAGGGTTGAAAAACTGTTTTTT	TRBV15	TRBJ1-4	NA	NA
CASSLYNTEAFF	TGTGCCAGCAGTTTATACAACACTGAAGCTTTCTTT	TRBV28	TRBJ1-1	NA	NA
CASSISPSPEQFF	TGTGCCAGCAGCATTTCCCCGTCACCTGAGCAGTTCTTC	TRBV9	TRBJ2-1	NA	NA
CASSYGQGATGELFF	TGTGCCAGCAGTTACGGGCAGGGCGCAACCGGGGAGCTGTTTTTT	TRBV6-5	TRBJ2-2	NA	NA
CASSLPGQGETQYF	TGTGCCAGCAGCTTACCGGGACAGGGAGAGACCCAGTACTTC	TRBV7-9	TRBJ2-5	NA	TRBD1
CASSPKTAAVTEAFF	TGTGCCAGCAGCCCGAAGACCGCGGCGGTCACTGAAGCTTTCTTT	TRBV7-8	TRBJ1-1	NA	NA
CASSQVPAANTEAFF	TGCGCCAGCAGCCAAGTTCCGGCCGCGAACACTGAAGCTTTCTTT	TRBV4-1	TRBJ1-1	NA	NA
CASSQAPLAGEQFF	TGCGCCAGCAGCCAAGCACCCCTAGCGGGTGAGCAGTTCTTC	TRBV4-1	TRBJ2-1	NA	TRBD2
CATSSSSTGGIYEQYF	TGTGCCACCAGCAGCAGTTCGACAGGGGGGATCTACGAGCAGTACTTC	TRBV15	TRBJ2-7	NA	TRBD1
CASTSHTNTGELFF	TGTGCCAGCACTAGCCACACGAACACCGGGGAGCTGTTTTTT	TRBV28	TRBJ2-2	NA	NA
CASSLAGSRTDTQYF	TGCGCCAGCAGCTTGGCGGGGTCGCGCACAGATACGCAGTATTTT	TRBV5-1	TRBJ2-3	NA	NA
CASRTSAGFQETQYF	TGTGCCAGCAGAACCTCCGCCGGGTTCCAAGAGACCCAGTACTTC	TRBV7-8	TRBJ2-5	NA	NA
CASSNIAAGRETSYNEQFF	TGTGCCAGTAGTAACATCGCCGCCGGGCGGGAGACCTCCTACAATGAGCAGTTCTTC	TRBV19	TRBJ2-1	NA	TRBD2
CASSSPASYEQYF	TGTGCCAGCAGCTCCCCGGCCTCCTACGAGCAGTACTTC	TRBV7-9	TRBJ2-7	NA	NA
CASPGTSGSYEQYF	TGCGCCAGCCCCGGGACTAGCGGGAGCTACGAGCAGTACTTC	TRBV10-2	TRBJ2-7	NA	TRBD2
CASSVGGGELFF	TGTGCCAGCAGCGTAGGGGGCGGGGAGCTGTTTTTT	TRBV9	TRBJ2-2	few	NA
CASSTGDRGTIVYGYTF	TGTGCCAGCAGCACTGGGGACAGGGGGACGATTGTCTATGGCTACACCTTC	TRBV5-5	TRBJ1-2	NA	TRBD1
CASSGPPREGWDEQFF	TGTGCCAGCAGTGGACCCCCGCGGGAGGGTTGGGATGAGCAGTTCTTC	TRBV2	TRBJ2-1	NA	TRBD2
CASSWDPRPYEQYF	TGTGCCAGCAGCTGGGACCCACGCCCCTACGAGCAGTACTTC	TRBV6-6	TRBJ2-7	NA	NA